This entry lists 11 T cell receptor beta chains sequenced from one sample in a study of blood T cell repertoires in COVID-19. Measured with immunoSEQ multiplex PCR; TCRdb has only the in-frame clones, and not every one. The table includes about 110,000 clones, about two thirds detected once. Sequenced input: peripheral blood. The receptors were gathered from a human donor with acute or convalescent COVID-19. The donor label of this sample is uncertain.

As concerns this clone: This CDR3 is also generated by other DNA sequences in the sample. The CDR3 region has the DNA TGTGCCAGCAGTTTTCTAGATACGCAGTATTTT. Translated: CASSFLDTQYF. V usage is TRBV12-3 or TRBV12-4 and J usage is TRBJ2-3; D gene unclear. V shed 3 bases and J shed 5 bases, with 3 bases lying between them. CDR3 length equals 11 residues.

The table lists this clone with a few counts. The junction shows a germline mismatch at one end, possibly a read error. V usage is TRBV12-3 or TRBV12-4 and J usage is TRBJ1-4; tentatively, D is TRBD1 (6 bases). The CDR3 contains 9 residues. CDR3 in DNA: TGTGCCAGCAGCCACCGACAGGTCTTT. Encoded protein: CASSHRQVF.

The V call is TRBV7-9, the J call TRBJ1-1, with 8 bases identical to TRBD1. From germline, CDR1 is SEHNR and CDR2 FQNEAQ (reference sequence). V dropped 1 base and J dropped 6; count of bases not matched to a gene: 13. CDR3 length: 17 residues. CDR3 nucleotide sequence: TGTGCCAGCAGCTTAGACAGGGGGGTTATGTTTTATCCTGAAGCTTTCTTT. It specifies CASSLDRGVMFYPEAFF.

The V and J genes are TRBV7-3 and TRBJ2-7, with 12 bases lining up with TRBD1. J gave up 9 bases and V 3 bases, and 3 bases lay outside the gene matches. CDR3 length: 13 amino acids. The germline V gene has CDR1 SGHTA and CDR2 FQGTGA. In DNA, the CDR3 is TGTGCCAGCAGCTTGGGGACAGGGGGCGTGCAGTACTTC. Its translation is CASSLGTGGVQYF.

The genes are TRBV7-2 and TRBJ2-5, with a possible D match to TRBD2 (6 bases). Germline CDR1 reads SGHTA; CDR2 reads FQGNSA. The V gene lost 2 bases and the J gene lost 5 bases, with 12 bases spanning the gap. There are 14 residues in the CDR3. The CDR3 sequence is CASSLMGGRETQYF. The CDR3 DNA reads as TGTGCCAGCAGCTTAATGGGGGGTCGGGAGACCCAGTACTTC.

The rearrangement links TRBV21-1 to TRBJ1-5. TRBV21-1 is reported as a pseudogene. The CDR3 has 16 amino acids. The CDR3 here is CASSPDCGGCNQPQHF. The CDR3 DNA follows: TGTGCCAGCAGCCCGGATTGTGGGGGGTGCAATCAGCCCCAGCATTTT.

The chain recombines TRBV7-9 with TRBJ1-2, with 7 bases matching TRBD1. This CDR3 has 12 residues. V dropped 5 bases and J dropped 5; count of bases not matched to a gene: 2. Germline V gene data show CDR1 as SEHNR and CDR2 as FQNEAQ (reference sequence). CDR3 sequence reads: CASSPGQYGYTF. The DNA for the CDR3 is TGTGCCAGCAGCCCGGGACAGTATGGCTACACCTTC.

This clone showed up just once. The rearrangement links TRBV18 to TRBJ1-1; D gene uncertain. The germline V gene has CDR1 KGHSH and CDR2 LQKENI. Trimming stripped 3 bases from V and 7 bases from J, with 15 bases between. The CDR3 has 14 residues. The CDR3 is CASSPGSQAGEAFF. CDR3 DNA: TGTGCCAGCTCACCGGGGAGTCAGGCCGGTGAAGCTTTCTTT.

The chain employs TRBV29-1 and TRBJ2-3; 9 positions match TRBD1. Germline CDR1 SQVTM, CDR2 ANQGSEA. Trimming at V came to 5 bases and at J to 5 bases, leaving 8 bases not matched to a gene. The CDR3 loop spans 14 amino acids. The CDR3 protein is CSVLKGQGRDTQYF. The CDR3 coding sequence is TGCAGCGTTCTCAAGGGACAGGGACGAGATACGCAGTATTTT.

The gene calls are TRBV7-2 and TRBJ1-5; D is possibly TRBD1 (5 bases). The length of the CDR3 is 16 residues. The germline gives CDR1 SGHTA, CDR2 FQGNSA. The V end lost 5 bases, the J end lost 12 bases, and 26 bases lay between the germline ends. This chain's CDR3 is CASSKNTQIVGGHQHF. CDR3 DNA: TGTGCCAGCAGCAAAAATACACAGATTGTGGGGGGTCACCAGCATTTT.

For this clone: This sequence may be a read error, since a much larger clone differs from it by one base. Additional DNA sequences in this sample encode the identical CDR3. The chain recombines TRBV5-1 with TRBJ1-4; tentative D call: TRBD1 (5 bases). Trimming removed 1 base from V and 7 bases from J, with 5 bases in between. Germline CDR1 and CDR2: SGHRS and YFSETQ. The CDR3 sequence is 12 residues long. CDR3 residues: CASSLQGEKLFF. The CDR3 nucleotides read TGCGCCAGCAGCTTGCAGGGTGAAAAACTGTTTTTT.